This T cell receptor beta chain appears in the sequencing data of a study of response to subunit inactivated influenza vaccine. Remarks on this clonotype: Its antigen remains unidentified.

The CDR3 totals 12 residues. The germline CDR1 and CDR2 sequences are SGDLS and YYNGEE. The germline V and J ends were trimmed by 7 bases and 3 bases, with 11 bases remaining between them. Findings and limits, study-wide: Authors suggested that a seasonal influenza vaccination recruits few new T cells each time.

TCRdb re-derived calls from the RT-PCR reads in MiXCR, one entry per CDR3 protein. The table lists approximately 290,000 distinct CDR3 sequences, approximately 21% of them singletons. The receptor's source is a man in his fifties or sixties who received an inactivated influenza vaccine. V is TRBV9 and J is TRBJ2-7, with D uncertain. The sequencing here drew on PBMCs from blood, taken around 22 months after vaccination. CDR3 amino acids: CASARPGYEQYF. In nucleotides, the CDR3 is TGTGCCAGCGCTAGACCCGGCTACGAGCAGTACTTC. The full variable domain, completed using reference TRBV9 and TRBJ2-7, is DSGVTQTPKHLITATGQRVTLRCSPRSGDLSVYWYQQSLDQGLQFLIQYYNGEERAKGNILERFSAQQFPDLHSELNLSSLELGDSALYFCASARPGYEQYFGPGTRLTVT.